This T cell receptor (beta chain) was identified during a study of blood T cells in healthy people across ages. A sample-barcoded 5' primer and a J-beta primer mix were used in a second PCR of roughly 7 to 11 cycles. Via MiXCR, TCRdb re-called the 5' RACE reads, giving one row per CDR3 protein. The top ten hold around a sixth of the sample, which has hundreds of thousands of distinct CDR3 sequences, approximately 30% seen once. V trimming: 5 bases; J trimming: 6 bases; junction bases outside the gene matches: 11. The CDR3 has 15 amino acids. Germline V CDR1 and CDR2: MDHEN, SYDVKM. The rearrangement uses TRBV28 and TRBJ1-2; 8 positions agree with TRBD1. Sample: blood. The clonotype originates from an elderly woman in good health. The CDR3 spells CASSLRQGIYHGYTF. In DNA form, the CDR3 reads TGTGCCAGCAGTCTGAGACAGGGGATTTACCATGGCTACACCTTC.